A single sample is the source of the 6 T cell receptor beta chains below, sequenced in a study of blood T cell repertoires in COVID-19. The protocol was immunoSEQ multiplex PCR, while the TCRdb copy is restricted to in-frame clones and leaves out a portion. The table has about 35,000 clones, around 86% seen once. The sequencing input was peripheral blood. The receptor source for this set is a man aged 80 or over with active COVID-19.

This sequence joins TRBV5-1 and TRBJ2-7; 7 nucleotides align to TRBD2. After removal of 3 bases from V and 2 bases from J, the junction contained 5 bases not matched to a gene. The length of the CDR3 is 14 residues. The germline CDR1 and CDR2 sequences are SGHRS and YFSETQ. CDR3 residues: CASSWAGETYEQYF. The CDR3 region has the DNA TGCGCCAGCAGCTGGGCGGGAGAGACCTACGAGCAGTACTTC.

This clone showed up just once. The chain uses TRBV28 and TRBJ1-4; D perhaps matches TRBD1 (5 bases). V shed 10 bases and J shed 4 bases, with 7 bases lying between them. CDR1 MDHEN and CDR2 SYDVKM come from the germline V gene. CDR3 length: 11 residues. CDR3 sequence (DNA): TGTGCCATCGGGGGTAATGAAAAACTGTTTTTT. Translation gives CAIGGNEKLFF.

The gene calls are TRBV5-1 and TRBJ2-5; 8 bases line up with TRBD1. J was trimmed by 7 bases and V by 3 bases; bases with no gene match: 8. The CDR3 length is 14 residues. Germline V gives CDR1 SGHRS, CDR2 YFSETQ. The CDR3 here is CASSSGQVEGTQYF. CDR3 DNA: TGCGCCAGCAGCTCGGGACAGGTGGAAGGGACCCAGTACTTC.

The genes are TRBV6-6 and TRBJ2-2; 7 positions match TRBD1. Germline CDR1 is MNHNY and CDR2 is SVGAGI (reference sequence). V was clipped by 7 bases and J by 5 bases; unmatched bases: 10. This CDR3 comprises 15 residues. This chain's CDR3 is CASTLTGVVTGELFF. In DNA, the CDR3 is TGTGCCAGCACCTTAACAGGGGTGGTTACCGGGGAGCTGTTTTTT.

The chain recombines TRBV7-9 with TRBJ2-7; D may be TRBD2 (7 bases). The CDR3 loop spans 11 amino acids. From germline, CDR1 is SEHNR and CDR2 FQNEAQ (reference sequence). V lost 5 bases, J lost 12 bases, and 14 bases lay in between. In nucleotides, the CDR3 is TGTGCCAGCAGCCTTAGGCGGGGGCGGTACTTC. This sequence encodes CASSLRRGRYF.

This sequence joins TRBV27 and TRBJ2-7; tentative D call: TRBD1 (5 bases). The CDR3 contains 14 residues. The V end was cut by 2 bases, the J end by 4 bases, with 12 bases between. Germline V CDR1 and CDR2: MNHEY, SMNVEV (reference sequence). This CDR3 is CASSLKGHRYEQYF. CDR3 nucleotides: TGTGCCAGCAGTTTAAAGGGGCACCGATACGAGCAGTACTTC.